This T cell receptor (beta chain) was found in a study of blood T cells in healthy people across ages. The second PCR ran roughly 7 to 12 cycles with a sample-barcoded 5' primer and J-beta primers. Tagging of each cDNA molecule was performed by a template-switch adaptor with 12 random nucleotides. MiXCR, run by TCRdb on the 5' RACE reads, gives a single entry per CDR3 protein. Of roughly 1.7 million distinct CDR3 sequences in the sample, about 31% were seen once. As for this clonotype: What it binds is not known.

Whole-study findings and limits: More naive CD4+ cells and higher diversity marked long-lived donors relative to aged donors.

From germline, CDR1 is MNHNY and CDR2 SVGAGI (reference sequence). Trimming took 7 bases from V and 7 from J; bases not matched to a gene: 4. The CDR3 is 14 amino acids. The chain is built from TRBV6-6 and TRBJ2-1; 13 bases are shared with TRBD2. This clonotype originated in a young woman in good health. The specimen sequenced was blood. CDR3 bases: TGTGCCAGCACGAAGACTAGCGGGGGGAATGAGCAGTTCTTC. Amino acids: CASTKTSGGNEQFF.